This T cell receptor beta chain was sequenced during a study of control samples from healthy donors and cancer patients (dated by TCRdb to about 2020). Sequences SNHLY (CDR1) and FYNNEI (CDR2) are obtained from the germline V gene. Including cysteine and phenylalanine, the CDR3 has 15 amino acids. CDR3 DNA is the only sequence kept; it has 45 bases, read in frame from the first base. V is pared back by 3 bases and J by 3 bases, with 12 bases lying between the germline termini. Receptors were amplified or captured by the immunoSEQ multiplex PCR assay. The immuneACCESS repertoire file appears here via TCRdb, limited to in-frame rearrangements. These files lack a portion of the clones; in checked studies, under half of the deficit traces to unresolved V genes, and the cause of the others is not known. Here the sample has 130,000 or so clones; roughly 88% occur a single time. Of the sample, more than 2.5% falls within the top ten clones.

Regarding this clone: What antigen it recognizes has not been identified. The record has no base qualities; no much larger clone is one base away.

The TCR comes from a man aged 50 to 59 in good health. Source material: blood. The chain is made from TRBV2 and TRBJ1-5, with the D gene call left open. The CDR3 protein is CASSEGQFYNQPQHF. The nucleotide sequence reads TGTGCCAGCAGTGAGGGCCAGTTTTACAATCAGCCCCAGCATTTT.